This entry lists 27 T cell receptor beta chains sequenced from one sample in a study of blood T cells in healthy people across ages (dated by TCRdb to between 2014 and 2016). The library was made by 5' RACE. Sequencer: Illumina HiSeq 2500. A second PCR of about 6 to 12 cycles was run with a J-beta primer mix and a sample-barcoded 5' primer. The public reads were reprocessed in TCRdb via fastp at Q25 and MiXCR, keeping in-frame beta chains. Each entry merges the rows of one CDR3 protein and shows their most common DNA and genes. Present in this sample are 1.5 million to 1.8 million distinct CDR3 sequences, 35% to 45% of which were seen just once. The ten largest make up just over 4% of the sample. The source material was blood. The receptor set was obtained from a woman aged 18-30 years in good health.

As to this clonotype: At one of its ends the junction is not consistent with the germline gene, which may arise from a read error. This chain links TRBV20-1 with TRBJ2-1; D not certain. The germline CDR1 and CDR2 sequences are DFQATT and SNEGSKA (reference sequence). The CDR3 consists of 14 residues. This chain's CDR3 is CSARDLRLYNEQFF. CDR3 DNA sequence: TGCAGTGCAAGAGACTTGCGGCTTTACAATGAGCAGTTCTTC.

The V call is TRBV4-1, the J call TRBJ1-1; D gene uncertain. This CDR3 is 16 amino acids long. The ends were cut back, 3 bases at V and 2 bases at J, with 16 bases in the middle. Germline CDR1 MGHRA, CDR2 YSYEKL. In DNA, the CDR3 is TGCGCCAGCAGCCAGAGAGTGGTAGAAGTTAACACTGAAGCTTTCTTT. Its translation is CASSQRVVEVNTEAFF.

The gene calls are TRBV25-1 and TRBJ2-5; a weak D match, TRBD1 (6 bases). CDR1 MGHDK and CDR2 SYGVNS come from the germline V gene. Deletions cut 5 bases from V and 3 bases from J, with 13 bases between. The CDR3 runs to 14 residues. The CDR3 protein is CASSRGTLKETQYF. The CDR3 coding sequence is TGTGCCAGCAGTCGTGGGACACTAAAAGAGACCCAGTACTTC. The variable domain in full, completed from reference TRBV25-1 and TRBJ2-5, reads EADIYQTPRYLVIGTGKKITLECSQTMGHDKMYWYQQDPGMELHLIHYSYGVNSTEKGDLSSESTVSRIRTEHFPLTLESARPSHTSQYLCASSRGTLKETQYFGPGTRLLVL.

The gene calls are TRBV29-1 and TRBJ2-7, with D possibly matching TRBD2 (5 bases). Germline V CDR1 and CDR2: SQVTM, ANQGSEA. V was pared by 4 bases and J by 2 bases, with 12 bases between. CDR3 length: 13 amino acids. For the CDR3, the DNA is TGCAGCGTTGTTAGGCCGGGGACCTACGAGCAGTACTTC. As protein: CSVVRPGTYEQYF.

This clonotype turned up a few times. This chain links TRBV25-1 with TRBJ2-7; D remains unclear. Deletions cut 4 bases from V and 2 bases from J, with 6 bases between. Germline values: CDR1 MGHDK, CDR2 SYGVNS. The CDR3 extends over 12 amino acids. The CDR3, as DNA: TGTGCCAGCAGTGTTCTAACCTACGAGCAGTACTTC. Translating it yields CASSVLTYEQYF.

This chain connects TRBV15 to TRBJ1-2, with D possibly TRBD1 on 5 matching bases. The CDR3 has 17 amino acids. V was trimmed by 1 base and J by 0 bases, leaving 15 bases between them. Germline CDR1 reads LNHNV; CDR2 reads YYDKDF (reference sequence). CDR3 in amino acids: CATSRGAGLSSNYGYTF. The DNA for the CDR3 is TGTGCCACCAGCAGAGGGGCAGGGCTTTCTTCTAACTATGGCTACACCTTC.

The chain is built from TRBV6-2 or TRBV6-3 and TRBJ2-1, with 8 bases identical to TRBD2. The CDR3 totals 15 residues. V lost 6 bases, J lost 2 bases, and 6 bases stayed unmatched. The germline V gene encodes CDR1 MNHEY and CDR2 SVGEGT. The CDR3 nucleotides read TGTGCCAGCAGCACCGGGGGGGCCACCTACAATGAGCAGTTCTTC. It is translated as CASSTGGATYNEQFF.

This clonotype was seen more than once but under ten times. This chain connects TRBV5-1 to TRBJ2-3; D is perhaps TRBD2 (6 bases). V lost 4 bases and J lost 7, with 22 bases in between. Germline V CDR1 and CDR2: SGHRS, YFSETQ. The CDR3 has 16 residues. The CDR3 DNA reads as TGCGCCAGCAGCCCCCTCCTGGGGGGAGAGGTATATACGCAGTATTTT. Translating it yields CASSPLLGGEVYTQYF.

This clonotype appeared a single time. The chain joins TRBV6-6 to TRBJ2-5; D may be TRBD1 or TRBD2 (5 bases each). This CDR3 has 14 residues. Germline V gene lookup returns CDR1 MNHNY and CDR2 SVGAGI (reference sequence). With 6 bases removed from V and 3 bases from J, the gap between germline ends came to 14 bases. The CDR3 nucleotides read TGTGCCAGCAGGTGGGGGACGGAAAAAGAGACCCAGTACTTC. As protein: CASRWGTEKETQYF.

The CDR3 DNA follows: TGTGCCACCAGTGATTATGGAGCGGGAGGTCTCCGAAGCTCCTACAATGAGCAGTTCTTC. Its protein is CATSDYGAGGLRSSYNEQFF. This chain connects TRBV24-1 to TRBJ2-1, with 9 nucleotides matching TRBD2. The junction had 13 bases not matched to a gene; V was cut back by 2 bases and J by 0 bases. The CDR3 has 20 amino acids. Germline assignment: CDR1 KGHDR and CDR2 SFDVKD.

CDR3 protein: CSALTSGRVTDTQYF. The CDR3 DNA reads TGCAGTGCGTTGACTAGCGGGAGAGTTACAGATACGCAGTATTTT. This sequence joins TRBV20-1 and TRBJ2-3; 12 nucleotides agree with TRBD2. Germline V lookup: CDR1 DFQATT, CDR2 SNEGSKA (reference sequence). V lost 6 bases to trimming and J lost 3 bases; unmatched junction nucleotides: 7. There are 15 residues in the CDR3.

The chain joins TRBV6-5 to TRBJ1-4; 9 bases match TRBD1. V lost 8 bases, J lost 7 bases, and 5 bases stayed unmatched. There are 13 residues in the CDR3. Germline V gene lookup returns CDR1 MNHEY and CDR2 SVGAGI. CDR3 nucleotide sequence: TGTGCCAGCGGACAGGGGTCATTTGAAAAACTGTTTTTT. Its protein is CASGQGSFEKLFF.

The chain has TRBV14 and TRBJ2-1; no clear D gene. CDR3 size: 12 residues. With 0 bases removed from V and 9 bases from J, the gap between germline ends came to 6 bases. Germline lookup yields CDR1 SGHDN and CDR2 FVKESK. The DNA of the CDR3 is TGTGCCAGCAGCCAAGAATCATTTGAGCAGTTCTTC. As protein: CASSQESFEQFF.

The table lists this clonotype with a few counts. The rearrangement uses TRBV6-5 and TRBJ2-3; TRBD2 aligns across 9 bases. After removal of 0 bases from V and 0 bases from J, the junction contained 1 base not matched to a gene. Looked up from germline, CDR1 is MNHEY and CDR2 is SVGAGI. CDR3 length: 16 amino acids. In DNA, the CDR3 is TGTGCCAGCAGTTACTCTAGCGGGAGTAGCACAGATACGCAGTATTTT. It encodes CASSYSSGSSTDTQYF.

The chain has TRBV20-1 and TRBJ2-3; D gene unclear. Germline V gene sequence: CDR1 DFQATT, CDR2 SNEGSKA (reference sequence). V shed 3 bases and J shed 0 bases, with 16 bases lying between them. The CDR3 is 16 amino acids. The CDR3 sequence: CSARPLGWGSTDTQYF. DNA for the CDR3: TGCAGTGCTAGGCCCCTCGGGTGGGGAAGCACAGATACGCAGTATTTT.

This clonotype was observed a handful of times. The rearrangement uses TRBV7-9 and TRBJ1-4; 8 bases are a match to TRBD1. The germline V gene has CDR1 SEHNR and CDR2 FQNEAQ (reference sequence). CDR3 length: 14 residues. The J segment lost 7 bases and the V segment lost 2 bases, leaving 3 bases of the junction unmatched. CDR3: CASSLKTGVEKLFF. For the CDR3, the DNA is TGTGCCAGCAGCTTAAAGACAGGGGTTGAAAAACTGTTTTTT. Filled out from reference TRBV7-9 and TRBJ1-4, the complete variable domain reads DTGVSQNPRHKITKRGQNVTFRCDPISEHNRLYWYRQTLGQGPEFLTYFQNEAQLEKSRLLSDRFSAERPKGSFSTLEIQRTEQGDSAMYLCASSLKTGVEKLFFGSGTQLSVL.

The J gene is TRBJ1-1, the V gene TRBV4-3; 8 positions match TRBD1. V gave up 3 bases and J gave up 0 bases; unmatched junction bases: 3. The length of the CDR3 is 15 residues. Germline V gene data show CDR1 as LGHNA and CDR2 as YSLEER. Here the CDR3 reads CASSQGTGLNTEAFF. CDR3 in DNA: TGCGCCAGCAGCCAGGGGACAGGTTTGAACACTGAAGCTTTCTTT.

The J gene is TRBJ2-7, the V gene TRBV7-9; a weak D match, TRBD2 (5 bases). In germline, CDR1 is SEHNR, CDR2 FQNEAQ (reference sequence). The germline V and J ends were trimmed by 6 bases and 4 bases, with 13 bases remaining between them. The CDR3 has 13 residues. The CDR3 sequence is CASSPGITYEQYF. In nucleotides, the CDR3 is TGTGCCAGCAGTCCCGGGATAACATACGAGCAGTACTTC.

Of note for this clonotype: The junction and the germline gene differ at one end; a read error may be behind it. The rearrangement uses TRBV7-3 and TRBJ2-3; D is unclear. Germline CDR1 reads SGHTA; CDR2 reads FQGTGA. The CDR3 covers 14 residues. The CDR3 bases are TGTGCCAGCAGCTTAACTAGCTTCACAGAGACGCAGTATTTT. Protein product: CASSLTSFTETQYF.

The chain joins TRBV4-1 to TRBJ2-1, with D maybe TRBD1 (6 bases). The CDR3 consists of 16 residues. The germline V gene encodes CDR1 MGHRA and CDR2 YSYEKL. Trimming stripped 5 bases from V and 4 bases from J, with 18 bases between. The CDR3 spells CASSTSVQGFYNEQFF. The CDR3 coding sequence is TGCGCCAGCAGCACCTCGGTCCAGGGGTTTTACAATGAGCAGTTCTTC.

This clonotype was detected only a few times. The chain joins TRBV20-1 to TRBJ2-1; TRBD2 agrees at 7 bases. The CDR3 extends over 15 amino acids. Germline V lookup: CDR1 DFQATT, CDR2 SNEGSKA (reference sequence). The V segment lost 3 bases and the J segment 1 base; nucleotides outside the gene matches: 6. The CDR3 here is CSARASGLSYNEQFF. CDR3 sequence (DNA): TGCAGTGCTAGGGCTAGCGGACTATCCTACAATGAGCAGTTCTTC.

The V and J genes are TRBV6-6 and TRBJ2-7, with D unresolved. V dropped 4 bases and J dropped 1 base, with 8 bases sitting between them. There are 13 residues in the CDR3. The germline CDR1 and CDR2 sequences are MNHNY and SVGAGI (reference sequence). In DNA form, the CDR3 reads TGTGCCAGCAGTTCCCCGAGGTCCTACGAGCAGTACTTC. Encoded protein: CASSSPRSYEQYF.

This chain connects TRBV30 to TRBJ1-2; 9 nucleotides line up with TRBD1. This CDR3 is built from 14 residues. Losses at the gene ends were 2 bases for V and 7 bases for J; bases not matched to a gene: 8. The germline CDR1 and CDR2 sequences are GTSNPN and SVGIG (reference sequence). In DNA, the CDR3 is TGTGCCTGGAGTCGGACAGGGGCCCTTCTTGGCTACACCTTC. The encoded protein is CAWSRTGALLGYTF. Combining the CDR3 with reference TRBV30 and TRBJ1-2 gives the whole variable domain SQTIHQWPATLVQPVGSPLSLECTVEGTSNPNLYWYRQAAGRGLQLLFYSVGIGQISSEVPQNLSASRPQDRQFILSSKKLLLSDSGFYLCAWSRTGALLGYTFGSGTRLTVV.

This sequence joins TRBV5-1 and TRBJ1-1; no clear D. Looked up from germline, CDR1 is SGHRS and CDR2 is YFSETQ. The CDR3 sequence is 14 residues long. V was trimmed by 0 bases and J by 1 base, leaving 7 bases between them. CDR3 nucleotides: TGCGCCAGCAGCTTGGGAACGCAGAACACTGAAGCTTTCTTT. As protein: CASSLGTQNTEAFF.

The chain couples TRBV20-1 to TRBJ1-2; D perhaps matches TRBD1 (6 bases). The CDR3 length is 16 residues. Germline-derived CDR1 and CDR2 are DFQATT and SNEGSKA (reference sequence). V lost 0 bases and J lost 2, with 16 bases in between. The DNA of the CDR3 is TGCAGTGCTAGAGACCCCTTTCGGGGGGCAAACTATGGCTACACCTTC. Encoded protein: CSARDPFRGANYGYTF.

This chain uses TRBV10-3 with TRBJ2-1; 12 bases are a match to TRBD2. The V and J ends lost 8 bases and 7 bases, in that order; junction bases with no gene match: 9. In germline, CDR1 is ENHRY, CDR2 SYGVKD. The CDR3 is 15 amino acids. The chain's CDR3 is CAIGDLAGGKNEQFF. The CDR3 bases are TGTGCCATCGGGGATCTAGCGGGGGGGAAGAATGAGCAGTTCTTC.

The chain joins TRBV7-2 to TRBJ2-7; D remains ambiguous. This CDR3 contains 15 residues. Trimming shortened V by 5 bases and J by 7 bases, and 21 bases separated the two germline ends. Germline V gives CDR1 SGHTA, CDR2 FQGNSA. The CDR3 spells CASSPPPGRIWEQYF. Here the CDR3 DNA reads TGTGCCAGCAGCCCCCCCCCGGGTAGGATTTGGGAGCAGTACTTC.